This T cell receptor beta chain was found in a study of PD-1 blockade in classical Hodgkin lymphoma. On the study more broadly: The patients were dosed with nivolumab 3 mg/kg, infused intravenously every 2 weeks.

Time point of the sample: cycle 4 day 1 (C4D1), after 6 weeks of nivolumab. Every one of the patients relapsed after autologous stem cell transplantation (brentuximab vedotin exposure was variable). Method: immunoSEQ multiplex PCR; TCRdb's copy keeps in-frame clones and lacks some. The sample contains approximately 20,000 clones, around 82% of which appear only once. Trimming pared 1 base from V and 0 bases from J, leaving 12 bases between. The CDR3 is 16 amino acids. The V gene's germline CDR1 is MGHRA and CDR2 YSYEKL. The sample was peripheral blood mononuclear cells (PBMCs), taken before the fourth cycle of nivolumab. This TCR was recovered from a human donor with classical Hodgkin lymphoma. J is TRBJ1-1 and V is TRBV4-1, with unresolved D. DNA of the CDR3: TGCGCCAGCAGCCAAGCCTGGGAGTTGGTGAACACTGAAGCTTTCTTT. Translating it yields CASSQAWELVNTEAFF.